These T cell receptor beta chains were read from a single sample in a study of T cells in Graves' hyperthyroidism and ophthalmopathy. TCRdb reprocessed the multiplex PCR reads via MiXCR and lists one record per CDR3 protein. The sample lists roughly 700,000 distinct CDR3 sequences, 17% occurring once. The sequenced sample consisted of blood. The receptors come from a man over 45 with Graves' hyperthyroidism. The CDR3 runs from the conserved cysteine through the conserved F or W. The D gene is left open where the match is weak. Some rows mark clone size as missing; the rest say once, few, many or name a class of expanded clone.

cdr3_aa | cdr3_nt | j_call | cdr3_length | d_call | clone_size | v_call
CATAQEPQETQYF | TGTGCCACCGCCCAGGAGCCTCAAGAGACCCAGTACTTC | TRBJ2-5 | 13 | - | many | TRBV11-2
CASSLLSGEQYF | TGTGCCAGCAGTTTATTATCGGGAGAGCAGTACTTC | TRBJ2-7 | 12 | - | few | TRBV27
CANRQGSYTEAFF | TGCGCCAACAGACAGGGCTCTTACACTGAAGCTTTCTTT | TRBJ1-1 | 13 | TRBD1 | - | TRBV10-1
CTSSTHEDEKLFF | TGTACCAGCAGTACCCACGAGGATGAAAAACTGTTTTTT | TRBJ1-4 | 13 | - | few | TRBV12-3/TRBV12-4
CSARTPPAEGARARPQHF | TGCAGTGCTAGAACCCCCCCTGCCGAAGGGGCCCGCGCAAGGCCCCAGCATTTT | TRBJ1-5 | 18 | - | - | TRBV20-1
CASSPGSGLGYGYTF | TGTGCCAGCAGCCCCGGGTCGGGTTTGGGCTATGGCTACACCTTC | TRBJ1-2 | 15 | - | - | TRBV5-6
CSATPQGPYEQYF | TGCAGTGCTACACCCCAGGGGCCCTACGAGCAGTACTTC | TRBJ2-7 | 13 | - | many | TRBV20-1
CASTEGYEAFF | TGCGCCAGCACTGAGGGCTATGAAGCTTTCTTT | TRBJ1-1 | 11 | - | few | TRBV5-1
CAWSVTGGLYGYTF | TGTGCCTGGAGTGTGACAGGGGGGCTCTATGGCTACACCTTC | TRBJ1-2 | 14 | TRBD1 | - | TRBV30
CSAIQGFFPEAFF | TGCAGTGCTATACAGGGGTTCTTTCCTGAAGCTTTCTTT | TRBJ1-1 | 13 | TRBD1 | - | TRBV20-1
CASSGQGAVGELFF | TGTGCCAGCAGTGGACAGGGGGCGGTCGGGGAGCTGTTTTTT | TRBJ2-2 | 14 | TRBD1 | few | TRBV2
CVSSSTGTANYNSPLHF | TGTGTCAGCAGTTCAACCGGGACAGCAAATTATAATTCACCCCTCCACTTT | TRBJ1-6 | 17 | TRBD1 | - | TRBV27
CASSFDGLLGYGYTF | TGTGCCAGCAGTTTCGATGGCCTCTTAGGCTATGGCTACACCTTC | TRBJ1-2 | 15 | - | many | TRBV12-3/TRBV12-4
CASSETGPLAEAFF | TGTGCCAGCAGTGAAACAGGGCCTTTGGCTGAAGCTTTCTTT | TRBJ1-1 | 14 | - | many | TRBV6-1
CSARALGRGSSYNSPLHF | TGCAGTGCTAGAGCCCTCGGACGGGGCAGCTCCTATAATTCACCCCTCCACTTT | TRBJ1-6 | 18 | - | many | TRBV20-1
CSARWARGKNIQYF | TGCAGTGCTAGATGGGCTAGGGGGAAAAACATTCAGTACTTC | TRBJ2-4 | 14 | - | - | TRBV20-1
CAWSEQNAQPQHF | TGTGCCTGGAGTGAACAAAACGCTCAGCCCCAGCATTTT | TRBJ1-5 | 13 | - | few | TRBV30
CASSLAAQGAYGYTF | TGTGCCAGCAGTTTAGCCGCCCAGGGGGCCTATGGCTACACCTTC | TRBJ1-2 | 15 | TRBD1 | many | TRBV12-3/TRBV12-4